The next 9 T cell receptor beta chains were all read from a single sample in a study of identifying expanded T cells in peripheral blood. The table came from immunoSEQ multiplex PCR; TCRdb's copy has only in-frame clones and leaves some out. The data show about 58,000 clones, about 83% seen once. Sequencing used blood. The receptors derive from a person aged 18-70 years in good health.

This clone appeared once. The chain has TRBV6-1 and TRBJ2-7, with D uncertain. This CDR3 is 12 amino acids long. Trimming pared 10 bases from V and 0 bases from J, leaving 10 bases between. The germline CDR1 and CDR2 sequences are MNHNS and SASEGT. CDR3 bases: TGTGCCACCACGCCCGGCTCCTACGAGCAGTACTTC. Its protein is CATTPGSYEQYF.

The genes are TRBV7-7 and TRBJ2-1; 12 bases line up with TRBD2. V shed 1 base, J shed 7 bases, and the junction held 8 bases outside the gene matches. This CDR3 comprises 17 residues. Germline values: CDR1 SSHAT, CDR2 FNYEAQ (reference sequence). In DNA form, the CDR3 reads TGTGCCAGCAGCTTAGTTGCAGCCGGGACTAGCGGGAATGAGCAGTTCTTC. It encodes CASSLVAAGTSGNEQFF.

V gene TRBV29-1 combines with J gene TRBJ2-5; D gene uncertain. The CDR3 totals 13 residues. Germline V gives CDR1 SQVTM, CDR2 ANQGSEA. With 3 bases removed from V and 5 bases from J, the gap between germline ends came to 13 bases. CDR3 residues: CSVDLAHVETQYF. CDR3 DNA sequence: TGCAGCGTTGATCTTGCTCACGTGGAGACCCAGTACTTC.

V gene TRBV5-4 combines with J gene TRBJ1-2, with 9 bases matching TRBD1. The CDR3 spans 15 residues. The germline gives CDR1 SGHNT, CDR2 YYREEE (reference sequence). With 4 bases clipped from V and 4 bases from J, the junction kept 8 bases outside the gene matches. CDR3 sequence: CASSTRDRDIYGYTF. The CDR3, as DNA: TGTGCCAGCAGCACGAGGGACAGGGATATCTATGGCTACACCTTC.

In its sample, this clone was seen once. The chain combines TRBV5-6 with TRBJ2-5; either TRBD1 or TRBD2 may supply D (6 bases each). V was clipped by 7 bases and J by 5 bases, with 18 bases between them. The CDR3 is made up of 14 amino acids. CDR1 is SGHDT, CDR2 YYEEEE, per germline. The CDR3, as DNA: TGTGCCAGCTCAGAGGGGGGCCGAGGCGAGACCCAGTACTTC. It translates to CASSEGGRGETQYF.

This chain uses TRBV2 with TRBJ2-5, with TRBD2 as a possible D gene (7 bases). The V end lost 6 bases, the J end lost 0 bases, and 20 bases lay between the germline ends. The CDR3 consists of 17 residues. Germline V gives CDR1 SNHLY, CDR2 FYNNEI. The CDR3 reads CASRPLGGGSYQETQYF. Here the CDR3 DNA reads TGTGCCAGCAGGCCCCTAGGGGGGGGGAGTTACCAAGAGACCCAGTACTTC.

CDR3 protein: CASSLSRGRGRVFF. The DNA of the CDR3 is TGTGCCAGCAGCTTGAGTCGAGGCAGGGGAAGGGTGTTTTTT. The gene calls are TRBV5-6 and TRBJ2-2; maybe TRBD1 (6 bases). Looked up from germline, CDR1 is SGHDT and CDR2 is YYEEEE. Trimming shortened V by 1 base and J by 15 bases, and 19 bases separated the two germline ends. The length of the CDR3 is 14 residues.

The chain recombines TRBV30 with TRBJ1-6; 7 bases agree with TRBD1. CDR1 is GTSNPN, CDR2 SVGIG, per germline (reference sequence). The CDR3 runs 13 residues. The V gene end was trimmed by 8 bases and the J gene end by 4 bases; junction bases not matched to a gene: 5. CDR3 protein: CAGSGGYNSPLHF. As DNA, the CDR3 is TGTGCCGGATCAGGGGGATATAATTCACCCCTCCACTTT. Combining the CDR3 with reference TRBV30 and TRBJ1-6 gives the whole variable domain SQTIHQWPATLVQPVGSPLSLECTVEGTSNPNLYWYRQAAGRGLQLLFYSVGIGQISSEVPQNLSASRPQDRQFILSSKKLLLSDSGFYLCAGSGGYNSPLHFGNGTRLTVT.

The chain carries TRBV19 and TRBJ1-2, with 8 bases fitting TRBD1. Germline V gene lookup returns CDR1 LNHDA and CDR2 SQIVND (reference sequence). This CDR3 is 13 amino acids long. V was pared by 9 bases and J by 3 bases, with 6 bases of the junction left unmatched. The CDR3 sequence is CASQQGEDYGYTF. The CDR3 bases are TGTGCCAGCCAACAGGGGGAGGACTATGGCTACACCTTC.